This TCR beta chain was recorded in a study of shared clonotypes between healthy human individuals. Study-level information: The cohort comprised a couple of women and a few men. Their ages spanned 18 to 49 years. Donors had three CD4 naive, three CD4 memory, two CD8 naive and one CD8 memory plate apiece. Findings and caveats of the study: Even with large depth, rarefaction showed that sorted-subset sequencing was incomplete.

This CDR3 spans 18 amino acids. Note on this clone: What it binds is unknown.

TCRdb keeps only in-frame clones here, not all; method: immunoSEQ multiplex PCR. The sample carries some 900,000 clones, over 75% recorded once. The chain recombines TRBV21-1 with TRBJ2-1; TRBD1 is the table's D call, not checked against the DNA. TRBV21-1 counts as a pseudogene. This TCR was recovered from a man between 18 and 29 years old in good health. Sequencing used memory CD4+ T cells sorted from blood. Subset reported: CD45RA-negative fraction. This chain's CDR3 is CASSKARLGQGIENEQFF. As DNA, the CDR3 is TGTGCCAGCAGCAAAGCCCGTTTAGGGCAGGGGATAGAAAATGAGCAGTTCTTC.